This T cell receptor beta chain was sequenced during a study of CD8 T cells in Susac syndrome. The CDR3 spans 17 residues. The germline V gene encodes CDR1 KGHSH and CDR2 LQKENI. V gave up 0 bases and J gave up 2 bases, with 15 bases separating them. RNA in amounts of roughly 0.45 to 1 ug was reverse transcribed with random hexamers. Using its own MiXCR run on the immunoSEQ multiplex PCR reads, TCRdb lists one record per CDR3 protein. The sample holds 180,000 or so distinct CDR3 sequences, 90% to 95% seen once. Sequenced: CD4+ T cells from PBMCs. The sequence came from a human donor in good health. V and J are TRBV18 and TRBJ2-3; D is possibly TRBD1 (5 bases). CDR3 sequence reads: CASSPPGRGGTTDTQYF. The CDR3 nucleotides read TGTGCCAGCTCACCACCGGGAAGGGGTGGTACCACAGATACGCAGTATTTT.